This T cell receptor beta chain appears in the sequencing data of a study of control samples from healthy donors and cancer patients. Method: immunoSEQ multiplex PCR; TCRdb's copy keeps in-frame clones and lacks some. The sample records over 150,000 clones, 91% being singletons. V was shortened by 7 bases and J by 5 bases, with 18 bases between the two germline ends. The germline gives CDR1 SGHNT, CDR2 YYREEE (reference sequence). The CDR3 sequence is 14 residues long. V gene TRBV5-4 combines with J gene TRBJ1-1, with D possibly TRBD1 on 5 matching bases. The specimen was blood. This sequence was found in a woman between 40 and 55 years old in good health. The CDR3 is CASLRGGLETEAFF. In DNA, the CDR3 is TGTGCCAGCTTACGGGGGGGGTTGGAGACTGAAGCTTTCTTT. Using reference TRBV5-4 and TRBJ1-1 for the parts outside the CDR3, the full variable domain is ETGVTQSPTHLIKTRGQQVTLRCSSQSGHNTVSWYQQALGQGPQFIFQYYREEENGRGNFPPRFSGLQFPNYSSELNVNALELDDSALYLCASLRGGLETEAFFGQGTRLTVV.